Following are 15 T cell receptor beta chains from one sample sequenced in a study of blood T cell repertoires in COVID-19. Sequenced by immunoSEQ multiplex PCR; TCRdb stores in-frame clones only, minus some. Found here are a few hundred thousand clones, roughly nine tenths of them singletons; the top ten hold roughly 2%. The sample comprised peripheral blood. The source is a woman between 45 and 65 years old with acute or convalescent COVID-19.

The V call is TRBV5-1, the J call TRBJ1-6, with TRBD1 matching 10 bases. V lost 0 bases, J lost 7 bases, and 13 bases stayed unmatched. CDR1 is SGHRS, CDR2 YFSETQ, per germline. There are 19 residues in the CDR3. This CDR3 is CASSLAWTGGSGGNSPLHF. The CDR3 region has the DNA TGCGCCAGCAGCTTGGCTTGGACAGGGGGGAGTGGAGGCAATTCACCCCTCCACTTT. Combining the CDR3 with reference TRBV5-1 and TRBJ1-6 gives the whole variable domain KAGVTQTPRYLIKTRGQQVTLSCSPISGHRSVSWYQQTPGQGLQFLFEYFSETQRNKGNFPGRFSGRQFSNSRSEMNVSTLELGDSALYLCASSLAWTGGSGGNSPLHFGNGTRLTVT.

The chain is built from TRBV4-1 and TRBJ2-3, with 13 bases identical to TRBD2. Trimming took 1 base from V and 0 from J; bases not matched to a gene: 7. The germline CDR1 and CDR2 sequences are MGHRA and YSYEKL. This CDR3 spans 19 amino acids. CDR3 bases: TGCGCCAGCAGCCAAGGGACTAGCGGGAGCGTCACTAGCACAGATACGCAGTATTTT. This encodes CASSQGTSGSVTSTDTQYF.

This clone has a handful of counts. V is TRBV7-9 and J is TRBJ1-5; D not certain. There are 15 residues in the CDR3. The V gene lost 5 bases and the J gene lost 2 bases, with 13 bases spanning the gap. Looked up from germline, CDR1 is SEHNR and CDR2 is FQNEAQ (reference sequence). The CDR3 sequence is CASSQEGYGNQPQHF. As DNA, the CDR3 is TGTGCCAGCAGCCAGGAGGGCTACGGCAATCAGCCCCAGCATTTT.

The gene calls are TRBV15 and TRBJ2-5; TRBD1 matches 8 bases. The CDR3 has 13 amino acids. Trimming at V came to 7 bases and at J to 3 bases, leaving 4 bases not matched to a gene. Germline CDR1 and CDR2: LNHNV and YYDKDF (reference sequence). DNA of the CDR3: TGTGCCACCAACAGGGGGAGGAAAGAGACCCAGTACTTC. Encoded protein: CATNRGRKETQYF.

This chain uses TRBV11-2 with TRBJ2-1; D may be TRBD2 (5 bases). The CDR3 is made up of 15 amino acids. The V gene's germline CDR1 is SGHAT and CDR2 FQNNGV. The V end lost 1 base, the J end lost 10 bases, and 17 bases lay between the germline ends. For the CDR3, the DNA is TGTGCCAGCAGCTTAGGTGCGACGGGAAGTGGGGAGCAGTTCTTC. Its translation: CASSLGATGSGEQFF. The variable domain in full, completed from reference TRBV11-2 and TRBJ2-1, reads EAGVAQSPRYKIIEKRQSVAFWCNPISGHATLYWYQQILGQGPKLLIQFQNNGVVDDSQLPKDRFSAERLKGVDSTLKIQPAKLEDSAVYLCASSLGATGSGEQFFGPGTRLTVL.

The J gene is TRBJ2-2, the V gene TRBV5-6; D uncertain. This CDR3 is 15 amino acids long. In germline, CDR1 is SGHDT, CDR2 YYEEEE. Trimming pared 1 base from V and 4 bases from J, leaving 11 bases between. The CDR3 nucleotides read TGTGCCAGCAGCTTGTTAGCCTTGGGCACCGGGGAGCTGTTTTTT. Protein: CASSLLALGTGELFF.

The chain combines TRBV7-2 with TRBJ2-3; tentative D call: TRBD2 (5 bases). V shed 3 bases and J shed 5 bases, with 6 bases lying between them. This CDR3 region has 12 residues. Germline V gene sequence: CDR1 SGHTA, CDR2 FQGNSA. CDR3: CASSFRGDTQYF. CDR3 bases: TGTGCCAGCAGCTTCCGGGGAGATACGCAGTATTTT. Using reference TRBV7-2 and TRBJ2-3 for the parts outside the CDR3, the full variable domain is GAGVSQSPSNKVTEKGKDVELRCDPISGHTALYWYRQSLGQGLEFLIYFQGNSAPDKSGLPSDRFSAERTGGSVSTLTIQRTQQEDSAVYLCASSFRGDTQYFGPGTRLTVL.

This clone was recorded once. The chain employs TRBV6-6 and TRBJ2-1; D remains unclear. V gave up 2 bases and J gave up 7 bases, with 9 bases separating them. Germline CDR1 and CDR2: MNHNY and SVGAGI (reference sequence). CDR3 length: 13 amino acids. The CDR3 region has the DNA TGTGCCAGCAGTTACGTTAGCCTGAATGAGCAGTTCTTC. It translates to CASSYVSLNEQFF.

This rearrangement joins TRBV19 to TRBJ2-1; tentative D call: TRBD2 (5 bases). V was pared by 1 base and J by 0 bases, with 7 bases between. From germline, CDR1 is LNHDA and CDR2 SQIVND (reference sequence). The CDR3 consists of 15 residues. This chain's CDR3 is CASSIGSGSYNEQFF. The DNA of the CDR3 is TGTGCCAGTAGTATAGGGAGCGGCTCCTACAATGAGCAGTTCTTC.

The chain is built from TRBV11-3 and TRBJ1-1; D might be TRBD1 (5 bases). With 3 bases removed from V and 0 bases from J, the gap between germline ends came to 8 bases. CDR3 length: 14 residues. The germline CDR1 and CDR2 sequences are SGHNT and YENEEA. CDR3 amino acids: CASSLQGLNTEAFF. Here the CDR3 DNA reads TGTGCCAGCAGCTTGCAGGGTTTGAACACTGAAGCTTTCTTT.

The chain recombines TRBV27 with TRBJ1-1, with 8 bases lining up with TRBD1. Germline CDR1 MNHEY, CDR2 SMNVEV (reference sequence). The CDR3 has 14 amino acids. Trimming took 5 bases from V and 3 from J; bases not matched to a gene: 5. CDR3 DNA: TGTGCCAGCAGTCGGGACAGGTACTACACTGAAGCTTTCTTT. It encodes CASSRDRYYTEAFF.

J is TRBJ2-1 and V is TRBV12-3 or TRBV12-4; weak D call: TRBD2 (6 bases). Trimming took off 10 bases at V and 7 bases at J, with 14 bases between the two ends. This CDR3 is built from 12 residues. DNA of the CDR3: TGTGCCACGTCCGGGGAGGTGAATGAGCAGTTCTTC. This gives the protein CATSGEVNEQFF.

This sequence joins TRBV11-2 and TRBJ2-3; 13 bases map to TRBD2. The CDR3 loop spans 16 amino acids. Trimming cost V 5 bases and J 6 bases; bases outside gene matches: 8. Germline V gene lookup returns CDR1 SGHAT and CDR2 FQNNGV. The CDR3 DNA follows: TGTGCCAGCAGCCGGACTAGCGGGAGTCCTCGGGATACGCAGTATTTT. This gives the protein CASSRTSGSPRDTQYF.

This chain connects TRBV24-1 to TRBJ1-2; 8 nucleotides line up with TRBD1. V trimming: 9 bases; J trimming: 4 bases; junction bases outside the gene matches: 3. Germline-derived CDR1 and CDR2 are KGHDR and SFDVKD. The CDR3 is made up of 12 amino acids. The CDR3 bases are TGTGCCACCCGAGACAGGGGCTATGGCTACACCTTC. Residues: CATRDRGYGYTF.

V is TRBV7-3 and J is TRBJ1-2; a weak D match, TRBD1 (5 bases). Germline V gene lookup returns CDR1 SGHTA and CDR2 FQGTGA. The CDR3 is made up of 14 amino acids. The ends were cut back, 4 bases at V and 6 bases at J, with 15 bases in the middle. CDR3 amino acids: CASSSGQAIHGYTF. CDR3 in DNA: TGTGCCAGCAGCTCTGGACAAGCCATACATGGCTACACCTTC.